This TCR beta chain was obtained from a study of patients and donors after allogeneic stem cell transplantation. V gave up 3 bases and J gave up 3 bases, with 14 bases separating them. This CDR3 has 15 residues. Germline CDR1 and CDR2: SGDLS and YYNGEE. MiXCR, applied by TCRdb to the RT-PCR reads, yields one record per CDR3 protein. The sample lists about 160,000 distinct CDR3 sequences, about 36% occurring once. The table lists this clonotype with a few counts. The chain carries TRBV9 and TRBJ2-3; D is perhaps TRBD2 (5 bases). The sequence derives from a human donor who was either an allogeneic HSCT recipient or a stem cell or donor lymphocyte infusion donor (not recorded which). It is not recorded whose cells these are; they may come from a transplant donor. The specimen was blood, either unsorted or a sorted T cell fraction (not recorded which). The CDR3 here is CASSAAGVRTDTQYF. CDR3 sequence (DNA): TGTGCCAGCAGCGCCGCCGGGGTGCGGACAGATACGCAGTATTTT.